This T cell receptor beta chain is from a study of radiotherapy plus CTLA-4 blockade in lung cancer. Generated by immunoSEQ multiplex PCR, the TCRdb table keeps only in-frame clones and is missing some. Altogether over 40,000 clones are present, around four fifths being singletons, with the ten largest covering 2.5% to 3.5%. Deletions cut 2 bases from V and 6 bases from J, with 20 bases between. Germline-derived CDR1 and CDR2 are MDHEN and SYDVKM. CDR3 length: 17 amino acids. The rearrangement links TRBV28 to TRBJ2-1; a weak D match, TRBD2 (7 bases). This sequence originates from a human donor with non-small cell lung cancer who had stable disease on radiotherapy plus ipilimumab. Material: peripheral blood, obtained from a patient treated with radiotherapy plus ipilimumab. CDR3 nucleotides: TGTGCCAGCAGTTTACTTGGGGGGGCTAGAAGATCCAATGAGCAGTTCTTC. This sequence encodes CASSLLGGARRSNEQFF.